These T cell receptor beta chains were read from a single sample in a study of cytomegalovirus exposure and HLA in healthy donors. The assay was immunoSEQ multiplex PCR, and TCRdb's table has in-frame clones only and misses some. The table has some 120,000 clones, about 79% seen once; the top ten hold just over 2%. The sequenced sample was PBMCs. All receptors come from a human donor in good health. Both conserved end residues are part of each CDR3. A D gene is named only where the DNA matches it firmly.

J,D,V,CDR3
TRBJ2-5,TRBD2,TRBV6-1,CASSGGLAGETQYF
TRBJ2-7,-,TRBV27,CASRRAYEQYF
TRBJ1-2,-,TRBV2,CASSLRQAYGYTF
TRBJ2-7,TRBD1,TRBV25-1,CASSVGQRYEQYF
TRBJ1-4,-,TRBV6-5,CASSSTGGGGDEKLFF
TRBJ2-5,TRBD2,TRBV7-2,CASSPSGRGETQYF
TRBJ2-5,-,TRBV4-1,CASSPMGGPRETQYF
TRBJ2-7,TRBD2,TRBV6-5,CASRSSGVSSYEQYF
TRBJ1-4,-,TRBV7-9,CAAGRANEKLFF
TRBJ2-3,TRBD2,TRBV19,CATRLAGASDTQYF
TRBJ2-7,-,TRBV7-8,CASSLSDSLNYEQYF
TRBJ2-5,-,TRBV6-5,CASSYQGLLVSETQYF
TRBJ1-2,TRBD1,TRBV30,CAWHRDRPYGYTF
TRBJ1-5,-,TRBV28,CASSFGGILSNQPQHF
TRBJ2-5,TRBD1,TRBV28,CASSMRSTGEETQYF